This entry lists 24 T cell receptor beta chains sequenced from one sample in a study of follicular helper T cells after annual influenza vaccination. Time point: 2014-2015 season, 7 days after vaccination. Some clones are missing from TCRdb's copy, which holds only in-frame ones; the method was immunoSEQ multiplex PCR. The sample lists 3,000 to 4,000 clones, roughly 87% seen once, with roughly 0.8% in the top ten. The sample was CXCR5- memory CD4+ T cells sorted from blood, taken 7 days after influenza vaccination. The receptors were sampled from an adult who received the influenza vaccine.

The rearrangement links TRBV5-4 to TRBJ2-3; TRBD2 matches 12 bases. Germline CDR1 is SGHNT and CDR2 is YYREEE (reference sequence). The V and J ends lost 9 bases and 4 bases, in that order; junction bases with no gene match: 15. The CDR3 sequence is 17 residues long. As DNA, the CDR3 is TGTGCCACCCGACTAGCGGGGGCCCCGGGTAAAGCAGATACGCAGTATTTT. Its translation is CATRLAGAPGKADTQYF.

This clone was picked up a small number of times. The V and J genes are TRBV5-1 and TRBJ2-7; D is possibly TRBD2 (6 bases). The CDR3 consists of 14 residues. Trimming left V 3 bases short and J 3 bases short, with 13 bases between. Germline V gene lookup returns CDR1 SGHRS and CDR2 YFSETQ. CDR3 in amino acids: CASSSGGPNYEQYF. The DNA of the CDR3 is TGCGCCAGCAGCTCCGGGGGTCCCAACTACGAGCAGTACTTC.

The chain is built from TRBV5-4 and TRBJ1-6; D perhaps matches TRBD1 (5 bases). CDR1 and CDR2 from the germline V gene are SGHNT and YYREEE (reference sequence). The CDR3 is 13 residues long. V lost 5 bases and J lost 10, with 13 bases in between. The CDR3 DNA follows: TGTGCCAGCAGAGTAGTCGGGGGGTCACCCCTCCACTTT. Its translation is CASRVVGGSPLHF.

This sequence joins TRBV28 and TRBJ1-5; D is undetermined. The CDR3 has 17 amino acids. Germline CDR1 is MDHEN and CDR2 is SYDVKM. The ends were cut back, 6 bases at V and 10 bases at J, with 28 bases in the middle. The CDR3 DNA reads TGTGCCAGCAGGGACCCGTTGGTTAGGGTGCCGGGAACTCCCCAGCATTTT. Its translation: CASRDPLVRVPGTPQHF.

The V and J genes are TRBV11-3 and TRBJ2-3; no reliable D call. CDR3 length: 14 amino acids. Looked up from germline, CDR1 is SGHNT and CDR2 is YENEEA. Between the trimmed V and J ends, which lost 5 bases and 2 bases, there was a span of 11 bases. CDR3 in amino acids: CASSPVASTDTQYF. CDR3 sequence (DNA): TGTGCCAGCAGCCCCGTCGCCTCCACAGATACGCAGTATTTT.

V gene TRBV5-4 combines with J gene TRBJ2-7, with 9 bases aligning to TRBD2. J gave up 4 bases and V 4 bases, and 12 bases lay outside the gene matches. The CDR3 runs 16 residues. In germline, CDR1 is SGHNT, CDR2 YYREEE (reference sequence). The CDR3 DNA is TGTGCCAGCAGCCCTACGAGCGGGGGGACTACATACGAGCAGTACTTC. Protein: CASSPTSGGTTYEQYF. The entire variable domain, with the rest obtained from reference TRBV5-4 and TRBJ2-7, is as follows: ETGVTQSPTHLIKTRGQQVTLRCSSQSGHNTVSWYQQALGQGPQFIFQYYREEENGRGNFPPRFSGLQFPNYSSELNVNALELDDSALYLCASSPTSGGTTYEQYFGPGTRLTVT.

The chain employs TRBV30 and TRBJ2-1; D assignment may be TRBD1 or TRBD2 (5 bases each). The CDR3 is 14 amino acids. Germline-derived CDR1 and CDR2 are GTSNPN and SVGIG (reference sequence). V was cut by 6 bases and J by 6 bases, with 18 bases left in between. The CDR3 loop is CACRRTLGVNEQFF. The CDR3 DNA sequence: TGTGCCTGCCGGAGGACCTTAGGGGTCAATGAGCAGTTCTTC.

V gene TRBV5-1 combines with J gene TRBJ2-2; D is ambiguous. This CDR3 is built from 14 residues. Germline V CDR1 and CDR2: SGHRS, YFSETQ. Between the trimmed V and J ends, which lost 0 bases and 5 bases, there was a span of 8 bases. The CDR3 spells CASSLDVRTGELFF. For the CDR3, the DNA is TGCGCCAGCAGCTTGGACGTGAGGACCGGGGAGCTGTTTTTT.

The chain has TRBV6-6 and TRBJ1-2; D not resolved. This CDR3 region has 14 residues. V was pared by 0 bases and J by 4 bases, with 9 bases between. Germline V gene sequence: CDR1 MNHNY, CDR2 SVGAGI (reference sequence). The CDR3 DNA follows: TGTGCCAGCAGTTACTCAAGCCAGTCCTATGGCTACACCTTC. Translated, it gives CASSYSSQSYGYTF.

The V call is TRBV2, the J call TRBJ2-4; D is unclear. V lost 6 bases, J lost 0 bases, and 15 bases lay in between. Germline V CDR1 and CDR2: SNHLY, FYNNEI. The CDR3 contains 16 residues. The CDR3 loop reads CASSDGEFRAKNIQYF. CDR3 sequence (DNA): TGTGCCAGCAGCGACGGAGAATTTAGAGCCAAAAACATTCAGTACTTC.

The chain is built from TRBV5-8 and TRBJ2-7; D is unclear. Trimming pared 1 base from V and 3 bases from J, leaving 5 bases between. From germline, CDR1 is SGHTS and CDR2 YDEGEE. The CDR3 has 12 amino acids. The CDR3 DNA reads as TGTGCCAGCAGCTTGTCCCTCTACGAGCAGTACTTC. This gives the protein CASSLSLYEQYF.

This clone has only a few counts. The rearrangement joins TRBV2 to TRBJ1-2; D might be TRBD1 (5 bases). The germline V gene encodes CDR1 SNHLY and CDR2 FYNNEI. Trimming took off 4 bases at V and 1 base at J, with 10 bases between the two ends. There are 14 residues in the CDR3. The DNA for the CDR3 is TGTGCCAGCAGTGTCTTGGGGGTTAACTATGGCTACACCTTC. Protein sequence: CASSVLGVNYGYTF.

The chain carries TRBV9 and TRBJ1-3; 7 bases agree with TRBD1. The V gene end was trimmed by 4 bases and the J gene end by 0 bases; junction bases not matched to a gene: 7. The germline CDR1 and CDR2 sequences are SGDLS and YYNGEE. The CDR3 is 16 amino acids. CDR3 region: CASSTTDRSSGNTIYF. The CDR3 bases are TGTGCCAGCAGCACTACGGACAGGTCCTCTGGAAACACCATATATTTT.

The J gene is TRBJ1-1, the V gene TRBV25-1; possible D gene TRBD1, 6 bases. V dropped 4 bases and J dropped 0 bases, with 9 bases sitting between them. This CDR3 spans 14 amino acids. Germline V lookup: CDR1 MGHDK, CDR2 SYGVNS. The CDR3 region is CASSAGQLNTEAFF. CDR3 bases: TGTGCCAGCAGTGCCGGACAGCTGAACACTGAAGCTTTCTTT.

The genes are TRBV29-1 and TRBJ2-3, with 10 positions matching TRBD2. The length of the CDR3 is 15 residues. The V and J ends lost 3 bases and 2 bases, in that order; junction bases with no gene match: 5. Germline loops: CDR1 SQVTM, CDR2 ANQGSEA. This chain's CDR3 is CSVDGLAGDTDTQYF. CDR3 sequence (DNA): TGCAGCGTTGACGGTCTAGCGGGGGACACAGATACGCAGTATTTT.

This rearrangement joins TRBV10-3 to TRBJ1-1; a possible D gene is TRBD1 (5 bases). Trimming took off 2 bases at V and 3 bases at J, with 10 bases between the two ends. There are 14 residues in the CDR3. CDR1 is ENHRY, CDR2 SYGVKD, per germline. The CDR3 coding sequence is TGTGCCATCAGTGAGGGGGGGATATACACTGAAGCTTTCTTT. Its protein product is CAISEGGIYTEAFF.

The chain has TRBV11-2 and TRBJ2-6, with D maybe TRBD2 (5 bases). Trimming took 8 bases from V and 4 from J, leaving 21 bases between them. Per the germline V gene, CDR1 is SGHAT and CDR2 is FQNNGV. This CDR3 has 17 residues. The CDR3: CASGRGFSYPGANVLTF. The CDR3 region has the DNA TGTGCCAGCGGGAGAGGTTTTAGTTACCCCGGGGCCAACGTCCTGACTTTC.

The CDR3: CASSSPSTGSRAEQYF. CDR3 sequence (DNA): TGTGCCAGCAGTTCGCCTTCGACAGGGAGTCGAGCGGAGCAGTACTTC. The rearrangement joins TRBV28 to TRBJ2-7, with 7 positions matching TRBD1. The V gene end was trimmed by 4 bases and the J gene end by 7 bases; junction bases not matched to a gene: 16. Germline values: CDR1 MDHEN, CDR2 SYDVKM. This CDR3 has 16 amino acids. Based on the CDR3 plus reference TRBV28 and TRBJ2-7, the full variable domain is DVKVTQSSRYLVKRTGEKVFLECVQDMDHENMFWYRQDPGLGLRLIYFSYDVKMKEKGDIPEGYSVSREKKERFSLILESASTNQTSMYLCASSSPSTGSRAEQYFGPGTRLTVT.

The rearrangement links TRBV15 to TRBJ2-2; TRBD1 is a possible D gene (5 bases). The V end lost 1 base, the J end lost 3 bases, and 9 bases lay between the germline ends. Germline CDR1 reads LNHNV; CDR2 reads YYDKDF (reference sequence). This CDR3 has 15 amino acids. Written as DNA, the CDR3 is TGTGCCACCAGCAGAGCAGGGAAAGACACCGGGGAGCTGTTTTTT. It specifies CATSRAGKDTGELFF.

In nucleotides, the CDR3 is TGTGCCAGCTCAGAGGTATCCAATCAGCCCCAGCATTTT. This gives the protein CASSEVSNQPQHF. V is TRBV18 and J is TRBJ1-5, with D unclear. This CDR3 contains 13 residues. Per germline, CDR1 KGHSH and CDR2 LQKENI. With 5 bases removed from V and 3 bases from J, the gap between germline ends came to 8 bases.

The chain recombines TRBV7-8 with TRBJ1-1; D may be TRBD1 (6 bases). There are 14 residues in the CDR3. Trimming left V 5 bases short and J 1 base short, with 11 bases between. Germline-derived CDR1 and CDR2 are SGHVS and FQNEAQ. The CDR3 reads CASSLEQGNTEAFF. For the CDR3, the DNA is TGTGCCAGCAGCCTCGAACAGGGGAACACTGAAGCTTTCTTT.

The chain uses TRBV27 and TRBJ2-1; D remains ambiguous. The length of the CDR3 is 14 residues. V lost 7 bases, J lost 0 bases, and 10 bases lay in between. Germline V gene lookup returns CDR1 MNHEY and CDR2 SMNVEV (reference sequence). Written as DNA, the CDR3 is TGTGCCAGCACGACTCCCTTCTCCTACAATGAGCAGTTCTTC. This encodes CASTTPFSYNEQFF.

The genes are TRBV19 and TRBJ1-5, with D perhaps TRBD1 (6 bases). Per the germline V gene, CDR1 is LNHDA and CDR2 is SQIVND (reference sequence). CDR3 size: 15 residues. Trimming stripped 4 bases from V and 4 bases from J, with 14 bases between. The CDR3 is CASSRGRGGNQPQHF. The CDR3 DNA follows: TGTGCCAGTAGTAGGGGCCGAGGGGGGAATCAGCCCCAGCATTTT.

The chain is built from TRBV9 and TRBJ2-2, with no clear D. The germline V gene encodes CDR1 SGDLS and CDR2 YYNGEE. Deletions cut 8 bases from V and 6 bases from J, with 11 bases between. The CDR3 covers 12 residues. DNA for the CDR3: TGTGCCAGTAGGTTCGAGGCCGGGGAGCTGTTTTTT. This gives the protein CASRFEAGELFF.